This T cell receptor (beta chain) was captured in a study of shared clonotypes between healthy human individuals. Study in general: Researchers drew samples from a couple of women and a few men aged 18 to 49.

Naivety among CD8 cells was defined by CD45RO negativity and positive CCR7 selection, thereby excluding terminally differentiated effector memory CD45RA+ cells. Repertoires were generated with immunoSEQ multiplex PCR, while TCRdb's copy carries only in-frame clones and drops some. The top ten clones hold about 0.25% of a sample with fewer than 850,000 clones, around 96% of them seen once. Germline CDR1 and CDR2: MGHDK and SYGVNS. Trimming stripped 2 bases from V and 6 bases from J, with 7 bases between. The CDR3 loop spans 13 amino acids. This clonotype originated in a man aged 30 to 45 in good health. The sequenced sample consisted of naive CD8+ T cells sorted from blood. The rearrangement links TRBV25-1 to TRBJ2-2; tentative D call: TRBD2 (6 bases). CDR3 sequence: CASSERGSGELFF. Here the CDR3 DNA reads TGTGCCAGCAGTGAACGGGGGTCCGGGGAGCTGTTTTTT.